The present entry profiles one TCR beta chain with its context. The sample originates from a study of control samples from healthy donors and cancer patients. Generated by immunoSEQ multiplex PCR, the TCRdb table keeps only in-frame clones and is missing some. In the table there are some 70,000 clones, more than 80% of which are singletons. This TCR was recovered from a man aged 60 to 75 in good health. Specimen: blood.

Here the CDR3 reads CASSDPPSGLFTDTQYF. The CDR3 DNA follows: TGTGCCAGCAGTGATCCCCCTAGCGGTCTATTCACAGATACGCAGTATTTT. The chain joins TRBV6-1 to TRBJ2-3, with TRBD2 matching 7 bases. The germline gives CDR1 MNHNS, CDR2 SASEGT. Losses at the gene ends were 3 bases for V and 2 bases for J; bases not matched to a gene: 11. The CDR3 length is 17 residues.